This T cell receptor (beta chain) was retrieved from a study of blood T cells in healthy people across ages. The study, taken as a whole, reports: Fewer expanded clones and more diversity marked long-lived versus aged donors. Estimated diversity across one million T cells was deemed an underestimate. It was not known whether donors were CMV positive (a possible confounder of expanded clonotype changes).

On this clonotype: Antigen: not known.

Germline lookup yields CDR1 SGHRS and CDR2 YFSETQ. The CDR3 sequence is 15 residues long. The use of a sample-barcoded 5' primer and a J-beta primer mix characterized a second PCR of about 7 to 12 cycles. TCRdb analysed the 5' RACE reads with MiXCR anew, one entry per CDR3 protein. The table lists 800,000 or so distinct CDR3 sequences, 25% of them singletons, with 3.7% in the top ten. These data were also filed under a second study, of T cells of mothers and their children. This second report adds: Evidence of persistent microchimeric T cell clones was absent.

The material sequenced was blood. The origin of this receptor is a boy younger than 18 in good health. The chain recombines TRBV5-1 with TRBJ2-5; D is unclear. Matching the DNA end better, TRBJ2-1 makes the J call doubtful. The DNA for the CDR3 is TGCGCCAGCAGCTTGGAGGTCCAAACCTACAATGAGCAGTTCTTC. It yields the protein CASSLEVQTYNEQFF.